The T cell receptor (beta chain) under discussion was sequenced for a study of CD8 T cells in ankylosing spondylitis. General study points: Certain motif variants had earlier been reported in reactive arthritis synovial fluid and blood. Blood from ankylosing spondylitis patients appeared to carry a characteristic roughly eight-variant TCR beta motif. Disease-linked clones bore a CD8+ phenotype, appearing relatively rarely in peripheral blood. Matched ankylosing spondylitis synovial fluid reportedly showed significant enrichment of disease-linked clones.

The table lists this clonotype with many counts. Its antigen is currently unknown. Germline V gene data show CDR1 as KGHSH and CDR2 as LQKENI. The CDR3 length is 14 residues. The V end lost 6 bases, the J end lost 6 bases, and 14 bases lay between the germline ends. Libraries for TCR beta were made by quantitative 5'-RACE with molecular barcodes. From the 5' RACE reads, TCRdb called clonotypes with MiXCR, one entry per CDR3 protein. Of roughly 490,000 distinct CDR3 sequences in the sample, approximately 5.3% were seen once. V is TRBV18 and J is TRBJ1-4; unclear D gene. The sequenced sample consisted of blood, either unsorted or a sorted T cell fraction (not recorded which). This TCR was recovered from a male donor with ankylosing spondylitis. CDR3 in amino acids: CASSPRSWDEKLFF. The CDR3 nucleotides read TGTGCCAGCTCCCCGAGGTCGTGGGATGAAAAACTGTTTTTT. The variable domain in full, with the rest retrieved from reference TRBV18 and TRBJ1-4, is NAGVMQNPRHLVRRRGQEARLRCSPMKGHSHVYWYRQLPEEGLKFMVYLQKENIIDESGMPKERFSAEFPKEGPSILRIQQVVRGDSAAYFCASSPRSWDEKLFFGSGTQLSVL.